This T cell receptor (beta chain) was profiled in a study of human T cells and chemical hapten exposure. About the research overall: The patient population, which was mostly female, had alopecia areata, totalis or universalis.

TCRdb fed the RACE reads into MiXCR, producing one record per CDR3 protein. Of 350,000 or so distinct CDR3 sequences in the sample, under 8% were seen once. Described time point: patch test 1, 2 weeks after DPC sensitization. Described treatment: therapeutic diphenylcyclopropenone sensitization with weekly scalp DPC. There are a few counts of this clonotype. The CDR3 is 17 amino acids. The V end lost 4 bases, the J end lost 5 bases, and 20 bases lay between the germline ends. The receptor's source is a young woman with alopecia areata. Some clones in this sample may be carry-over from other donors' samples. The rearrangement uses TRBV12-3 or TRBV12-4 and TRBJ1-4; the D gene is possibly TRBD1 (5 bases). Sequencing was performed on whole blood, taken in connection with sensitization to the hapten diphenylcyclopropenone (DPC). The DNA for the CDR3 is TGTGCCAGCAGTTCCTCGACAGCGACACTAATCAATGAAAAACTGTTTTTT. Translated: CASSSSTATLINEKLFF.